This TCR beta chain was obtained from a study of beta chain features in type 1 diabetes (dated by TCRdb to the late 2010s). Background on the whole study: No differences in mean age, gender distribution, total cell number or subset yield were found between patients and healthy donors. A total of around 100 million sorted cells were examined across all samples, and RNA yield correlated strongly with the number of cells per subset. The study compared TCRB repertoires of sorted circulating CD4+ T cell subsets between recently diagnosed type 1 diabetes patients and matched healthy donors. Regulatory and stem cell-like memory subsets were obtained from only 8 patients and about 8 healthy donors, while naive and central memory subsets were obtained from all 28 donors. Here is what the overall study found, with its caveats: Patients with type 1 diabetes made fewer insertions and deleted more nucleotides at VDJ recombination sites, implying thymic rearrangement abnormalities. Because cDNA rather than genomic DNA was sequenced, highly expressing activated cells could have been over-represented, although no difference in activation and CD3 levels was found between groups. Type 1 diabetes patients showed a moderate but significant shortening of TCRB CDR3 length in all four CD4+ subsets. Only small numbers of individuals were included in the HLA sub-analyses, which left unresolved whether HLA type had any influence on TCRB rearrangement. Shorter templates might have been favored by PCR, but patient and control samples were amplified and corrected together, so both groups would have been affected equally by any skew. Naive, central memory and regulatory TCRB repertoires appeared to be more alike among patients than among healthy donors.

This clone appeared a few times. What antigen it recognizes has not been identified. No much larger clone exists at a distance of one base, and base qualities are not known. All of the isolated RNA was reverse transcribed with the High Capacity cDNA Reverse Transcription Kit, so expressed TCRB transcripts were sequenced. Naive, central memory and regulatory T cell samples underwent deep immunoSEQ sequencing, averaging about 3.57 million total reads per sample. Sorted cells were lysed in RLT buffer and RNA was extracted with DNase-treated RNeasy Micro or Mini kits, depending on cell number. Each cell subset was processed on its own to prevent cross-contamination, while patient and healthy donor samples were processed together. Using the immunoSEQ multiplex PCR, TCRB sequences were amplified from cDNA into 87-bp fragments spanning the CDR3 region. The amplicons were sequenced using the Illumina HiSeq platform. In the authors' own workflow: PCR bias was computationally corrected using synthetic template baselines, reads within Hamming distance 2 were collapsed, and singletons that could not be merged were discarded. Reads were aligned against IMGT to assign V, D and J genes, CDR3 length and insertions or deletions at six rearrangement sites. Clonotype counts were normalized to sorted cell number within each subset before computing true diversity and Gini coefficients with the tcR R package. Repertoire sharing was quantified using the overlap coefficient calculated on TCRB nucleotide sequences. Entries here come from immuneACCESS through TCRdb and include only in-frame sequences with V and J called. Some clones fail to appear in such tables; in the studies checked, an unresolved V gene covers under half of the shortfall, and the cause of the remainder is unknown. The DNA gave D and trimming, while V, J and clone size come from that table. The sample table contains a few hundred thousand clones; only one count was recorded for about 10% of them. Around 0.66% of the sample goes to the ten largest clones.

The germline V gene (reference sequence) provides CDR1 LNHDA and CDR2 SQIVND. V loses 6 bases of germline sequence and J loses 7 bases, and the interval between the two ends is 12 bases. Reading from cysteine to phenylalanine, the CDR3 counts 13 amino acids. The entry retains the CDR3 DNA only, 39 bases that are in frame from base 1. From each donor, a single peripheral blood sample of about 100 mL on average was drawn into heparinised tubes. A BD FACSAria II was used to sort naive, central memory, regulatory and stem cell-like memory CD4+ T cells with a panel that included CD45RO, CCR7, CD25, CD127, CD95 and CD27. A purity above 95% was achieved for all sorted populations. Right away, PBMCs were isolated by Lymphoprep density gradient centrifugation and were stained directly, with no culture step. So that batch effects would be minimized, each experiment stained and sorted samples in pairs, pairing one healthy donor with one patient.

The chain joins TRBV19 to TRBJ2-2; the D gene remains uncertain. This clonotype was obtained from a man younger than 45 with type 1 diabetes. Input material: central memory CD4+ T cells from blood. The CDR3 has the sequence CASRTFGVGELFF. Read as DNA, the sequence is TGTGCCAGTAGAACGTTCGGCGTCGGGGAGCTGTTTTTT.